Sequencing of this TCR beta chain was carried out in a study of T cells in localized non-small cell lung cancer. Study results and caveats: Sequencing, confined to only one tumor region, leaves heterogeneity possible. A higher density of T cells in blood coincided with extended overall survival.

Note on this clone: Its antigen is as yet unknown.

Assay: immunoSEQ multiplex PCR; the TCRdb copy retains only in-frame clones and omits some. In the table there are around 25,000 clones, around 88% of which are singletons. This CDR3 has 18 amino acids. The germline V and J ends were trimmed by 4 bases and 3 bases, with 24 bases remaining between them. Germline CDR1 is MNHNS and CDR2 is SASEGT. The chain recombines TRBV6-1 with TRBJ1-2; maybe TRBD1 (6 bases). The sequence was obtained from a female donor over 55 with stage I lung adenocarcinoma. The specimen was peripheral blood, collected before any cancer treatment. The DNA for the CDR3 is TGTGCCAGCAGTGCCTCCGGGACACCACTCATATCCTACTATGGCTACACCTTC. Its translation: CASSASGTPLISYYGYTF.